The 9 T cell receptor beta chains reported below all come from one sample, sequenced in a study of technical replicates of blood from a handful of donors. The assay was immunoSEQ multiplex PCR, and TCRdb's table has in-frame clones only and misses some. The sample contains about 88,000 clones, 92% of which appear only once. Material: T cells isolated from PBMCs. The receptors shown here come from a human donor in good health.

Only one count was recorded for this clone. CDR3 DNA: TGTGCCACTTCGACTAGCGGGGGGTCGGAGACCCAGTACTTC. This sequence encodes CATSTSGGSETQYF. The chain has TRBV11-3 and TRBJ2-5; 13 nucleotides line up with TRBD2. The ends lost 10 bases at V and 5 bases at J; junction bases unmatched: 7. Germline CDR1 is SGHNT and CDR2 is YENEEA. This CDR3 region has 14 residues.

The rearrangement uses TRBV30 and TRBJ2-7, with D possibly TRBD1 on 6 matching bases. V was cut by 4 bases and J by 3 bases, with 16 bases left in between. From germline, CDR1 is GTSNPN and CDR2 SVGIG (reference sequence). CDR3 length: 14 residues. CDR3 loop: CAWTPMQQGYEQYF. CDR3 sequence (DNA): TGTGCCTGGACTCCCATGCAACAGGGCTACGAGCAGTACTTC.

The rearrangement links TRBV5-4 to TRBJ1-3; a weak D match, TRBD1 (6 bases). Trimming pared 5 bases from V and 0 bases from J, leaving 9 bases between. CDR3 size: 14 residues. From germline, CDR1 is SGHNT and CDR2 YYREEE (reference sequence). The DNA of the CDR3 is TGTGCCAGCAGGTCACAGGGCTCTGGAAACACCATATATTTT. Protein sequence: CASRSQGSGNTIYF.

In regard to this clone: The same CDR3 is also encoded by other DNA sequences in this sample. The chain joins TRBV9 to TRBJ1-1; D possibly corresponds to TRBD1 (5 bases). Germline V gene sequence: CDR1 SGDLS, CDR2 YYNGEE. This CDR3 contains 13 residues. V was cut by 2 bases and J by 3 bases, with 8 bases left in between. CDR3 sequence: CASSVGGDTEAFF. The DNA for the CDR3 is TGTGCCAGCAGCGTGGGGGGAGACACTGAAGCTTTCTTT.

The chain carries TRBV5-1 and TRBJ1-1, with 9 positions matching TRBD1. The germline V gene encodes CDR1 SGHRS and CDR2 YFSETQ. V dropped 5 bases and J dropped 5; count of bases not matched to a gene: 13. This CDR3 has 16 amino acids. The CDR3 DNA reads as TGCGCCAGCAGGTCCACCGGACAGGGGACGGGGACTGAAGCTTTCTTT. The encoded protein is CASRSTGQGTGTEAFF. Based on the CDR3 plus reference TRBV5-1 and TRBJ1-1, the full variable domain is KAGVTQTPRYLIKTRGQQVTLSCSPISGHRSVSWYQQTPGQGLQFLFEYFSETQRNKGNFPGRFSGRQFSNSRSEMNVSTLELGDSALYLCASRSTGQGTGTEAFFGQGTRLTVV.

CDR3 in amino acids: CASSSKGGDEQYF. In DNA, the CDR3 is TGTGCCAGCAGCAGTAAGGGGGGGGACGAGCAGTACTTC. This chain links TRBV7-9 with TRBJ2-7; D might be TRBD2 (7 bases). This CDR3 is built from 13 residues. Germline assignment: CDR1 SEHNR and CDR2 FQNEAQ (reference sequence). V lost 5 bases, J lost 5 bases, and 13 bases lay in between.

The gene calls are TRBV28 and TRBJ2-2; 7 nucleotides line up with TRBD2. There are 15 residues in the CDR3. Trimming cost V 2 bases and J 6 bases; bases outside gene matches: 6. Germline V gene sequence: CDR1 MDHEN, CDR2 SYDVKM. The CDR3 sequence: CASSLVGGPPGELFF. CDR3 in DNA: TGTGCCAGCAGTTTAGTGGGAGGGCCGCCCGGGGAGCTGTTTTTT.

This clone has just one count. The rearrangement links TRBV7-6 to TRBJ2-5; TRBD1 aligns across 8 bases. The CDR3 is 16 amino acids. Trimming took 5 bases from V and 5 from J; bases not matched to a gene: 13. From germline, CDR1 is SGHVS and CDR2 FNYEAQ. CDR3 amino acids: CASSKQGGFFRETQYF. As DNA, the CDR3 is TGTGCCAGCAGCAAACAGGGGGGTTTCTTTCGGGAGACCCAGTACTTC.

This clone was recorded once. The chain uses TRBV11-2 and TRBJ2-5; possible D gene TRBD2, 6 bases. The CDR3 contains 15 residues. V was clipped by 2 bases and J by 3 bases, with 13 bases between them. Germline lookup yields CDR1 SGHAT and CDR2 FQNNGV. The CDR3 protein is CASSLQAGDEETQYF. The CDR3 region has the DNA TGTGCCAGCAGCTTACAAGCGGGTGATGAAGAGACCCAGTACTTC.